This TCR beta chain originates from a study of cytomegalovirus exposure and HLA in healthy donors. Sequenced by immunoSEQ multiplex PCR; TCRdb stores in-frame clones only, minus some. The data contain around 50,000 clones, 80% to 95% of them singletons. The V gene lost 0 bases and the J gene lost 6 bases, with 7 bases spanning the gap. Germline V lookup: CDR1 MNHEY, CDR2 SVGAGI. This CDR3 region has 13 residues. The chain carries TRBV6-5 and TRBJ2-3, with no clear D. The clonotype comes from a woman aged 18 to 35 in good health and CMV-seronegative. Sequencing was carried out using PBMCs. CDR3 in DNA: TGTGCCAGCAGTTACTCAGCCCGTGATACGCAGTATTTT. It translates to CASSYSARDTQYF.